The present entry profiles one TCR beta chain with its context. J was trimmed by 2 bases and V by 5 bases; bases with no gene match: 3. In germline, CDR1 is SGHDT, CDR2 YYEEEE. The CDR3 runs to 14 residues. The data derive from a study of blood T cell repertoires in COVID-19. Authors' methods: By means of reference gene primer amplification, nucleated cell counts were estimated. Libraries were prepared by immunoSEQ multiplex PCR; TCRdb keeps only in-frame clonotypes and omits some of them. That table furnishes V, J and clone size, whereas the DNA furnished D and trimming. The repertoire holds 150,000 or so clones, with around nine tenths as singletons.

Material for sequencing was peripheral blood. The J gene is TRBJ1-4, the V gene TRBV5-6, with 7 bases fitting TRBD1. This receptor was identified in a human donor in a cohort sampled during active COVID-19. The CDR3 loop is CASRLTGTNEKLFF. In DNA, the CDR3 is TGTGCCAGCAGACTGACAGGGACTAATGAAAAACTGTTTTTT.